A selection of T cell receptor beta chains follows, all from one sample in a study of neoadjuvant anti-PD-1 for oral cavity cancer. TCRdb's copy holds only in-frame clones and misses some; the assay was immunoSEQ multiplex PCR. This table holds about 42,000 clones, about three quarters found once. This material consisted of PBMCs, taken after nivolumab (anti-PD-1) treatment. The receptors were gathered from a person aged 35-79 years with oral cavity squamous cell carcinoma. Both conserved end residues are part of each CDR3. A D gene is named only where the DNA matches it firmly. Clone size, where shown, is once, few, many, or a class for clones that have expanded.

TRBJ1-2,.,TRBV28,.,TGTGCCAGCAGCCCGGCGGTAACCGGTTATGGCTACACCTTC,CASSPAVTGYGYTF
TRBJ1-1,.,TRBV5-1,.,TGCGCCAGCAGCTTGGTGATGAACACTGAAGCTTTCTTT,CASSLVMNTEAFF
TRBJ2-7,.,TRBV27,few,TGTGCCAGCAGTTTATCGGGCGGTCAGGGAAGCGAGCAGTACTTC,CASSLSGGQGSEQYF
TRBJ1-2,.,TRBV5-1,.,TGCGCCAGCAGCCCAAATACCGGGACTTCTAACTATGGCTACACCTTC,CASSPNTGTSNYGYTF
TRBJ2-1,TRBD1,TRBV7-6,few,TGTGCCAGCAGCCCCGGGACAGGGAGAGAGCAGTTCTTC,CASSPGTGREQFF
TRBJ2-6,.,TRBV2,.,TGTGCCAGCAGTGGCAGCCGATCCAACGTCCTGACTTTC,CASSGSRSNVLTF
TRBJ1-5,.,TRBV6-1,few,TGTGCCAGCAGTTCCAATCAGCCCCAGCATTTT,CASSSNQPQHF
TRBJ2-7,.,TRBV27,.,TGTGCCAGCCGGCTAAAAGGACGGAACGAGCAGTACTTC,CASRLKGRNEQYF
TRBJ1-2,.,TRBV19,.,TGTGCCAGTAAGACTACTCCCAGGAATGGCTACACCTTC,CASKTTPRNGYTF
TRBJ1-1,TRBD1,TRBV11-2,.,TGTGCCAGCAGCTCGGGACAGGGGAGACCGGAAGCTTTCTTT,CASSSGQGRPEAFF
TRBJ2-1,.,TRBV9,few,TGTGCCAGCAGCGTAGGGTTGGGCTACAATGAGCAGTTCTTC,CASSVGLGYNEQFF
TRBJ2-7,.,TRBV5-1,.,TGCGCCAGCAGCATGACGGGAAGCTCCTACGAGCAGTACTTC,CASSMTGSSYEQYF
TRBJ2-3,.,TRBV19,.,TGTGCCAGTAGCCAGACTAGTCGCACAGATACGCAGTATTTT,CASSQTSRTDTQYF
TRBJ2-1,.,TRBV11-2,once,TGTGCCAGCAGCGCCCGGGCCCCCCTTATCAGCTCCTACAATGAGCAGTTCTTC,CASSARAPLISSYNEQFF
TRBJ2-6,.,TRBV11-2,.,TGTGCCAGCAGCTTCACAGGGAAATCTGGGGCCAACGTCCTGACTTTC,CASSFTGKSGANVLTF
TRBJ2-3,.,TRBV19,once,TGTGCCAGTAGTATCGTAGGTGGGGGGACTAGCACAGATACGCAGTATTTT,CASSIVGGGTSTDTQYF